This T cell receptor beta chain was recovered during a study of cytomegalovirus exposure and HLA in healthy donors. Regarding the study as a whole: It was reported that the classifier diagnosed cytomegalovirus status with high specificity and sensitivity in both the original and validation cohorts.

In germline, CDR1 is GTSNPN, CDR2 SVGIG (reference sequence). The CDR3 is 12 residues long. V lost 0 bases and J 4 bases, leaving 4 bases between the germline ends. Comment on this clone: Its antigen is not identified.

PCR amplification relied on 60 Vbeta primers (plus 13 Jbeta primers). The data were produced by immunoSEQ multiplex PCR, yet TCRdb's version contains in-frame clones alone and is incomplete. The repertoire holds under 250,000 clones, with roughly 80% as singletons. The chain uses TRBV30 and TRBJ1-3, with D unclear. The receptor's source is a woman between 40 and 50 years old in good health and CMV-seronegative. The source material was PBMCs. As DNA, the CDR3 is TGTGCCTGGAGTGTTCAGGGAAACACCATATATTTT. It codes for CAWSVQGNTIYF.